These 31 T cell receptor beta chains share one sample of origin, sequenced in a study of control samples from healthy donors and cancer patients. Here immunoSEQ multiplex PCR was the method, and the copy in TCRdb shows in-frame clones only, minus some. The table lists about 410,000 clones, 75% to 95% of them singletons. Sequencing was carried out using PBMCs. The receptors derive from a man aged 40-49 years with head and neck cancer.

The chain recombines TRBV11-2 with TRBJ2-7, with 9 bases matching TRBD2. The CDR3 length is 15 residues. CDR1 and CDR2 (germline): SGHAT, FQNNGV. The ends lost 2 bases at V and 1 base at J; junction bases unmatched: 3. CDR3 sequence reads: CASSLPREGSYEQYF. The CDR3 bases are TGTGCCAGCAGCTTACCGCGGGAGGGGTCCTACGAGCAGTACTTC.

The gene calls are TRBV29-1 and TRBJ2-7; D gene ambiguous. The CDR3 loop spans 10 amino acids. Trimming stripped 4 bases from V and 6 bases from J, with 7 bases between. Germline V lookup: CDR1 SQVTM, CDR2 ANQGSEA. DNA for the CDR3: TGCAGCGTTGTAGTGGCCGAGCAGTACTTC. Translated, it gives CSVVVAEQYF.

This sequence joins TRBV7-9 and TRBJ2-7; D tentatively fits TRBD1 or TRBD2 (5 bases each). Germline CDR1 and CDR2: SEHNR and FQNEAQ (reference sequence). V was trimmed by 5 bases and J by 6 bases, leaving 17 bases between them. CDR3 length: 14 residues. DNA for the CDR3: TGTGCCAGCAGCCCTGCCGGGACGGCCGCCGAGCAGTACTTC. It encodes CASSPAGTAAEQYF.

V gene TRBV7-9 combines with J gene TRBJ1-4; TRBD1 matches 10 bases. The trim removed 6 bases at V and 8 bases at J, leaving 6 bases unmatched. Germline assignment: CDR1 SEHNR and CDR2 FQNEAQ (reference sequence). The CDR3 is made up of 14 amino acids. The CDR3 loop is CASRHDRGQEKLFF. In nucleotides, the CDR3 is TGTGCCAGCAGACATGACAGGGGGCAGGAAAAACTGTTTTTT.

This clone has a handful of counts. The chain couples TRBV9 to TRBJ2-2, with 12 bases aligning to TRBD2. The CDR3 extends over 17 amino acids. Trimming cost V 2 bases and J 1 base; bases outside gene matches: 3. CDR1 and CDR2 (germline): SGDLS, YYNGEE. CDR3 sequence: CASSVPGLAGNTGELFF. CDR3 DNA: TGTGCCAGCAGCGTGCCGGGACTAGCGGGGAACACCGGGGAGCTGTTTTTT.

The rearrangement joins TRBV2 to TRBJ2-3, with 8 bases that match TRBD2. The CDR3 spans 15 residues. With 9 bases clipped from V and 0 bases from J, the junction kept 8 bases outside the gene matches. Germline CDR1 SNHLY, CDR2 FYNNEI. The CDR3 DNA is TGTGCCAGTTCCCCGGGACTAGGAAGCACAGATACGCAGTATTTT. Its translation is CASSPGLGSTDTQYF. The full variable domain, rest sourced from reference TRBV2 and TRBJ2-3, is EPEVTQTPSHQVTQMGQEVILRCVPISNHLYFYWYRQILGQKVEFLVSFYNNEISEKSEIFDDQFSVERPDGSNFTLKIRSTKLEDSAMYFCASSPGLGSTDTQYFGPGTRLTVL.

This rearrangement joins TRBV28 to TRBJ2-7; 7 bases map to TRBD1. This CDR3 has 19 residues. The J segment lost 0 bases and the V segment lost 2 bases, leaving 16 bases of the junction unmatched. CDR1 MDHEN and CDR2 SYDVKM come from the germline V gene. As DNA, the CDR3 is TGTGCCAGCAGTTTACCCTCTATTACCGGGACAGATAGCTCCTACGAGCAGTACTTC. Amino acids: CASSLPSITGTDSSYEQYF.

This chain joins TRBV19 and TRBJ1-1, with D hard to call. Looked up from germline, CDR1 is LNHDA and CDR2 is SQIVND (reference sequence). The V end was cut by 1 base, the J end by 1 base, with 13 bases between. The CDR3 covers 16 residues. The CDR3, as DNA: TGTGCCAGTAGTATAGTACCGACACGAGCGAACACTGAAGCTTTCTTT. Its translation: CASSIVPTRANTEAFF.

This chain joins TRBV6-2 or TRBV6-3 and TRBJ1-1, with D possibly being TRBD1 (6 bases). The germline V gene encodes CDR1 MNHEY and CDR2 SVGEGT. Trimming removed 1 base from V and 1 base from J, with 13 bases in between. The CDR3 is made up of 16 amino acids. The DNA for the CDR3 is TGTGCCAGCAGTTACTTGGGGGGGCGCGGGAACACTGAAGCTTTCTTT. Its translation: CASSYLGGRGNTEAFF.

The chain has TRBV5-1 and TRBJ2-3, with D possibly being TRBD1 or TRBD2 (5 bases each). CDR3 length: 16 residues. CDR1 and CDR2 (germline): SGHRS, YFSETQ. V dropped 2 bases and J dropped 2 bases, with 15 bases sitting between them. CDR3 DNA: TGCGCCAGCAGCTTTGGGGCTAGCACCTACACAGATACGCAGTATTTT. It codes for CASSFGASTYTDTQYF.

The J gene is TRBJ2-3, the V gene TRBV4-3; maybe TRBD2 (5 bases). Germline CDR1 LGHNA, CDR2 YSLEER. The ends were cut back, 3 bases at V and 2 bases at J, with 15 bases in the middle. This CDR3 is built from 16 residues. CDR3 sequence: CASSHSSSPHTDTQYF. The CDR3 DNA is TGCGCCAGCAGCCACTCTAGCTCCCCTCACACAGATACGCAGTATTTT.

The CDR3 DNA reads TGTGCCAGCAGTTTATCCGGCCAGGGGTCCTACAATGAGCAGTTCTTC. It encodes CASSLSGQGSYNEQFF. This chain joins TRBV28 and TRBJ2-1; tentative D call: TRBD1 (6 bases). The CDR3 sequence is 16 residues long. The V end was cut by 1 base, the J end by 1 base, with 11 bases between. Germline lookup yields CDR1 MDHEN and CDR2 SYDVKM.

This chain connects TRBV28 to TRBJ2-1; the D gene is possibly TRBD2 (7 bases). With 2 bases removed from V and 3 bases from J, the gap between germline ends came to 11 bases. Germline loops: CDR1 MDHEN, CDR2 SYDVKM. This CDR3 contains 15 residues. The CDR3 nucleotides read TGTGCCAGCAGTTTACCGGGGGGCGTCTACAATGAGCAGTTCTTC. Protein product: CASSLPGGVYNEQFF.

The chain has TRBV7-2 and TRBJ1-4; 7 nucleotides match TRBD1. Germline V gene data show CDR1 as SGHTA and CDR2 as FQGNSA. The CDR3 totals 15 residues. J gave up 4 bases and V 3 bases, and 5 bases lay outside the gene matches. CDR3 amino acids: CASSFRGTVNEKLFF. Here the CDR3 DNA reads TGTGCCAGCAGCTTCAGGGGGACAGTTAATGAAAAACTGTTTTTT.

The chain couples TRBV7-6 to TRBJ1-1; unclear D gene. Germline CDR1 is SGHVS and CDR2 is FNYEAQ. Trimming took 1 base from V and 2 from J, leaving 8 bases between them. CDR3 size: 14 residues. The CDR3 protein is CASSLGGFNTEAFF. The CDR3 DNA sequence: TGTGCCAGCAGCTTAGGGGGATTTAACACTGAAGCTTTCTTT.

The chain employs TRBV27 and TRBJ2-3, with TRBD1 as a possible D gene (6 bases). CDR1 and CDR2 (germline): MNHEY, SMNVEV (reference sequence). Deletions cut 5 bases from V and 4 bases from J, with 13 bases between. The CDR3 covers 14 residues. DNA for the CDR3: TGTGCCAGCAGTGACTACAGGGCCCCAGATACGCAGTATTTT. It specifies CASSDYRAPDTQYF.

This clone was seen just once. V usage is TRBV28 and J usage is TRBJ2-7; 8 nucleotides agree with TRBD1. This CDR3 comprises 14 residues. Looked up from germline, CDR1 is MDHEN and CDR2 is SYDVKM. Unmatched junction bases numbered 8, after V lost 3 bases and J lost 7 bases. The DNA for the CDR3 is TGTGCCAGCAGTTTTTCAGGGGGCTCTGGGGAGCAGTACTTC. Translation: CASSFSGGSGEQYF.

CDR3 bases: TGTGCCAGCAGCTTAACGTATTACGAGCAGTACTTC. Translated, it gives CASSLTYYEQYF. The V and J genes are TRBV7-9 and TRBJ2-7; D ambiguous. This CDR3 region has 12 residues. Trimming took 2 bases from V and 4 from J, leaving 6 bases between them. Germline CDR1 is SEHNR and CDR2 is FQNEAQ (reference sequence).

On this clone itself: In the same sample, other DNA sequences code for this CDR3. The rearrangement links TRBV9 to TRBJ2-7; 11 bases are shared with TRBD1. J lost 2 bases, V lost 2 bases, and 0 bases had no gene match. This CDR3 is built from 14 residues. Germline V CDR1 and CDR2: SGDLS, YYNGEE. For the CDR3, the DNA is TGTGCCAGCAGCGTGGGACAGGGGGCCTACGAGCAGTACTTC. Its translation: CASSVGQGAYEQYF.

As to this clone: One end of the junction fails to match germline, which may point to a read error. V gene TRBV20-1 combines with J gene TRBJ1-3; D is unclear. The CDR3 extends over 11 amino acids. CDR1 and CDR2 from the germline V gene are DFQATT and SNEGSKA (reference sequence). The chain's CDR3 is CSADRDGRRSF. The CDR3 bases are TGCAGTGCTGACCGGGATGGCCGCCGGTCCTTT.

The chain combines TRBV5-4 with TRBJ2-1; 12 nucleotides line up with TRBD2. After removal of 0 bases from V and 6 bases from J, the junction contained 4 bases not matched to a gene. CDR1 and CDR2 from the germline V gene are SGHNT and YYREEE (reference sequence). CDR3 size: 16 residues. The CDR3 nucleotides are TGTGCCAGCAGCTTGGGAGCTAGCGGGGGGGCCAATGAGCAGTTCTTC. Protein: CASSLGASGGANEQFF.

V usage is TRBV27 and J usage is TRBJ1-2; D unclear. V was clipped by 2 bases and J by 0 bases, with 13 bases between them. Germline CDR1 and CDR2: MNHEY and SMNVEV (reference sequence). The length of the CDR3 is 16 residues. The CDR3 reads CASSLMDGGPNYGYTF. The CDR3 DNA sequence: TGTGCCAGCAGTTTAATGGACGGAGGACCTAACTATGGCTACACCTTC.

The CDR3 DNA reads as TGTGCCAGCAGCTTTGGACAGGGGGCTCAAATTCGCTCCTACAATGAGCAGTTCTTC. This encodes CASSFGQGAQIRSYNEQFF. The genes are TRBV7-2 and TRBJ2-1, with TRBD1 identical over 11 bases. The CDR3 is made up of 19 amino acids. Germline V gene lookup returns CDR1 SGHTA and CDR2 FQGNSA. The junction had 10 bases not matched to a gene; V was cut back by 3 bases and J by 0 bases.

The V call is TRBV28, the J call TRBJ2-1; 9 bases are a match to TRBD2. Losses at the gene ends were 5 bases for V and 5 bases for J; bases not matched to a gene: 7. The germline V gene has CDR1 MDHEN and CDR2 SYDVKM. The CDR3 consists of 15 residues. DNA for the CDR3: TGTGCCAGCAGTCTCCTAGCGGGGAAAAACAATGAGCAGTTCTTC. It translates to CASSLLAGKNNEQFF. The complete variable domain, with remaining parts taken from reference TRBV28 and TRBJ2-1, reads DVKVTQSSRYLVKRTGEKVFLECVQDMDHENMFWYRQDPGLGLRLIYFSYDVKMKEKGDIPEGYSVSREKKERFSLILESASTNQTSMYLCASSLLAGKNNEQFFGPGTRLTVL.

This clone came up once. The chain couples TRBV5-8 to TRBJ2-6; D possibly uses TRBD1 or TRBD2 (5 bases each). V was pared by 4 bases and J by 2 bases, with 10 bases between. The CDR3 has 15 residues. CDR1 and CDR2 from the germline V gene are SGHTS and YDEGEE. This chain's CDR3 is CASSRDGTGANVLTF. CDR3 in DNA: TGTGCCAGCAGCCGGGACGGTACTGGGGCCAACGTCCTGACTTTC.

V is TRBV19 and J is TRBJ1-1; D might be TRBD1 (5 bases). The CDR3 consists of 16 residues. V lost 1 base and J 5 bases, leaving 17 bases between the germline ends. Looked up from germline, CDR1 is LNHDA and CDR2 is SQIVND (reference sequence). CDR3 coding DNA: TGTGCCAGTAGTATAGGGTCGGGCAGGGTAGGAACTGAAGCTTTCTTT. It encodes CASSIGSGRVGTEAFF.

The chain combines TRBV6-2 or TRBV6-3 with TRBJ2-2; the D call may be TRBD1 or TRBD2 (5 bases each). V was clipped by 2 bases and J by 2 bases, with 15 bases between them. The CDR3 has 17 amino acids. CDR1 and CDR2 from the germline V gene are MNHEY and SVGEGT. The CDR3 DNA is TGTGCCAGCAGTTACAGGCTTGGGGACCCTAACACCGGGGAGCTGTTTTTT. It is translated as CASSYRLGDPNTGELFF.

This sequence joins TRBV3-1 (or the pseudogene TRBV3-2) and TRBJ2-4, with D hard to call. The CDR3 runs 12 residues. The germline CDR1 and CDR2 sequences are LGHDT and YNNKEL (reference sequence). Trimming left V 0 bases short and J 8 bases short, with 5 bases between. CDR3 residues: CASSQDRYIQYF. The CDR3 coding sequence is TGTGCCAGCAGCCAAGATCGGTACATTCAGTACTTC.

The CDR3 spells CASSQSGLITLEQYF. CDR3 sequence (DNA): TGTGCCAGCAGCCAATCGGGATTGATTACCCTCGAGCAGTACTTC. The J gene is TRBJ2-7, the V gene TRBV3-1 (or the pseudogene TRBV3-2); weak D call: TRBD2 (5 bases). The CDR3 has 15 residues. Germline V gene lookup returns CDR1 LGHDT and CDR2 YNNKEL (reference sequence). Trimming pared 2 bases from V and 6 bases from J, leaving 17 bases between.

The DNA of the CDR3 is TGTGCCTGGAGTGGGACCGACAATCAGCCCCAGCATTTT. Its translation: CAWSGTDNQPQHF. The chain is built from TRBV30 and TRBJ1-5; D call uncertain. The CDR3 is 13 residues long. Germline V CDR1 and CDR2: GTSNPN, SVGIG (reference sequence). Trimming shortened V by 1 base and J by 3 bases, and 7 bases separated the two germline ends.

In DNA, the CDR3 is TGTGCCAGCAGTTCCCGGGCGGGGGTCCAAGAGACCCAGTACTTC. It is translated as CASSSRAGVQETQYF. The V gene is TRBV28, the J gene TRBJ2-5, with 7 bases aligning to TRBD2. J gave up 1 base and V 4 bases, and 6 bases lay outside the gene matches. CDR1 MDHEN and CDR2 SYDVKM come from the germline V gene. The CDR3 spans 15 residues.